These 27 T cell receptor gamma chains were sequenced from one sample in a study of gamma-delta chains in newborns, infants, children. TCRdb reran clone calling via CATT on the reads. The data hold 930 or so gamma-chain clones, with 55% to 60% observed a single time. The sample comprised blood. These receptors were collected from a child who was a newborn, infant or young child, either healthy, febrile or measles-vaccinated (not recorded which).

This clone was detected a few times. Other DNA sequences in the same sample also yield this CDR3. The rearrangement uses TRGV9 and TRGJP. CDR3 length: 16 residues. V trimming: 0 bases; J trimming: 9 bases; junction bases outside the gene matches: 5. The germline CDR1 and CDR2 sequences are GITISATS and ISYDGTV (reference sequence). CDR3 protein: CALWEVRRLGKKIKVF. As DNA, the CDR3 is TGTGCCTTGTGGGAGGTGCGTCGGTTGGGCAAAAAAATCAAGGTATTT.

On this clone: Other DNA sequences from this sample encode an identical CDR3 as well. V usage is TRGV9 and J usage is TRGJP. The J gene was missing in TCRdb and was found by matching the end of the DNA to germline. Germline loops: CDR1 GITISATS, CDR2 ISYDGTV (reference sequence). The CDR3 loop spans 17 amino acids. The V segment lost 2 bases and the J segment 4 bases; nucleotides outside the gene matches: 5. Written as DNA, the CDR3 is TGTGCCTTGTGGGAGGCTCCTCAAGAGTTGGGCAAAAAAATCAAGGTATTT. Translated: CALWEAPQELGKKIKVF.

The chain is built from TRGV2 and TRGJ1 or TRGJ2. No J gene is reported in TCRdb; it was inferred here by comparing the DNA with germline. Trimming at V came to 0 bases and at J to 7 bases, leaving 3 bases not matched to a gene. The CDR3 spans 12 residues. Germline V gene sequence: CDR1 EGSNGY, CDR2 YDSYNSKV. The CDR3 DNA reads TGTGCCACCTGGGACGGGCGCTATAAGAAACTCTTT. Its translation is CATWDGRYKKLF.

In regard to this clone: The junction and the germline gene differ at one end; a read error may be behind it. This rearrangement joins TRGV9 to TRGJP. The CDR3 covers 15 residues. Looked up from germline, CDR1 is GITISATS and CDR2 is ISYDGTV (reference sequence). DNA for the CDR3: TGTGCCTTGTGGGAGGGGAAGTTGGACAAAAAAATCAAGGTATTT. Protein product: CALWEGKLDKKIKVF.

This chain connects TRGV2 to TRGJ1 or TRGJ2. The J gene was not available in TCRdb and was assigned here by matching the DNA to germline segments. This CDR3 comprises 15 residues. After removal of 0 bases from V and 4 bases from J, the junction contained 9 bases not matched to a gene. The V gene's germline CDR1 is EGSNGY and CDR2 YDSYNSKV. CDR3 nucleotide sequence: TGTGCCACCTGGGACGGGCACGGGGGGTATTATAAGAAACTCTTT. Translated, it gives CATWDGHGGYYKKLF.

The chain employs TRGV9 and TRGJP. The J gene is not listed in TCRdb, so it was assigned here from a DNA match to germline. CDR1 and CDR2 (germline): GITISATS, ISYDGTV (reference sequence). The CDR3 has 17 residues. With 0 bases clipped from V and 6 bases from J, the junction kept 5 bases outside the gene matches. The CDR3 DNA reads TGTGCCTTGTGGGAGGTGCACCCAGAGTTGGGCAAAAAAATCAAGGTATTT. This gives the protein CALWEVHPELGKKIKVF.

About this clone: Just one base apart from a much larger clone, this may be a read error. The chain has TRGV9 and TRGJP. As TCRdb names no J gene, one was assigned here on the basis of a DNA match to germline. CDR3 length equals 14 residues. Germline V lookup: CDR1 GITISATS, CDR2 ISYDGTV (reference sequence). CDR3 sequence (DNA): TGTGCCTTGTGGGAAGAGTTGGACAAAAAAATCAAGGTATTT. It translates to CALWEELDKKIKVF.

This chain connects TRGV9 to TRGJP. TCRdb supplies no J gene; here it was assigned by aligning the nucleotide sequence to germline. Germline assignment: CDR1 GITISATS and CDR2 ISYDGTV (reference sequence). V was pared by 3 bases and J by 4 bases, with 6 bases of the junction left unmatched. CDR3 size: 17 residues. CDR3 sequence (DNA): TGTGCCTTGTGGGAGAGAAATCAAGAGTTGGGCAAAAAAATCAAGGTATTT. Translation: CALWERNQELGKKIKVF.

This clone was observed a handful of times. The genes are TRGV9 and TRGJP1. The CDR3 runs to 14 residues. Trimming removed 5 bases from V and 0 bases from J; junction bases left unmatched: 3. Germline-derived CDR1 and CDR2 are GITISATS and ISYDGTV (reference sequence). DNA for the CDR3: TGTGCCTTGTGGGCCTATACCACTGGTTGGTTCAAGATATTT. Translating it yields CALWAYTTGWFKIF.

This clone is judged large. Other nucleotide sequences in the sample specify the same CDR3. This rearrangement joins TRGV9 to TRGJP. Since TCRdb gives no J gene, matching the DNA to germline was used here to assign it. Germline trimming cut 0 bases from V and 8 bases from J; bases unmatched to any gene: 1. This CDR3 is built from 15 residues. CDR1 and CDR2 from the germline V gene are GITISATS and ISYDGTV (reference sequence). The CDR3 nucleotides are TGTGCCTTGTGGGAGGTGAAGTTGGGCAAAAAAATCAAGGTATTT. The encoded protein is CALWEVKLGKKIKVF.

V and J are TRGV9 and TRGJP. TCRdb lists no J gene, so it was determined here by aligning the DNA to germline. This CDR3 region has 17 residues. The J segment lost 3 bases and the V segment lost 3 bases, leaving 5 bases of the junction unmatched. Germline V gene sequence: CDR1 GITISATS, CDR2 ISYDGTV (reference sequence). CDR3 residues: CALWEFQQELGKKIKVF. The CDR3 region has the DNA TGTGCCTTGTGGGAGTTCCAGCAAGAGTTGGGCAAAAAAATCAAGGTATTT.

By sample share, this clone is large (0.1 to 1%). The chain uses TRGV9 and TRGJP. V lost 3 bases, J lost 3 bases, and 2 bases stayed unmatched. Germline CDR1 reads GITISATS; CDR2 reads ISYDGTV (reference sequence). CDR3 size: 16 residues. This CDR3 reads CALWEPQELGKKIKVF. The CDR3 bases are TGTGCCTTGTGGGAGCCGCAAGAGTTGGGCAAAAAAATCAAGGTATTT.

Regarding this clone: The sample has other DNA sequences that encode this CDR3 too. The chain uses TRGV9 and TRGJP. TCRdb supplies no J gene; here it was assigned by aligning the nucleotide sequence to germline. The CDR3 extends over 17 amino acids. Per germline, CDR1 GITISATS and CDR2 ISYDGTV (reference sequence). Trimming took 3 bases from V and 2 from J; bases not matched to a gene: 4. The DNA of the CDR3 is TGTGCCTTGTGGGAGCCTAGGCAAGAGTTGGGCAAAAAAATCAAGGTATTT. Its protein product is CALWEPRQELGKKIKVF.

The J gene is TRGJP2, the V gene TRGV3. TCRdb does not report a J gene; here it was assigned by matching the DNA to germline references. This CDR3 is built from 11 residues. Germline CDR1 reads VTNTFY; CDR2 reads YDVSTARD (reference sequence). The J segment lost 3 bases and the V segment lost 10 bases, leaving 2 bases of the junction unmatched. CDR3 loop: CATCSDWIKTF. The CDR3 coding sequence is TGTGCCACTTGTAGTGATTGGATCAAGACGTTT.

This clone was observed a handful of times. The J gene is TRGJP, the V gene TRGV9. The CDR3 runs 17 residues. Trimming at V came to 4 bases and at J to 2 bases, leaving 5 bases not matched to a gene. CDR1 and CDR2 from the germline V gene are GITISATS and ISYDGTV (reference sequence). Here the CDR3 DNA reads TGTGCCTTGTGGGATTCATGGCAAGAGTTGGGCAAAAAAATCAAGGTATTT. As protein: CALWDSWQELGKKIKVF.

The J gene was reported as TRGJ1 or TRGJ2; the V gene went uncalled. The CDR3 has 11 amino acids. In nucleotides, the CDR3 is TGTGCCACCTTGGATGTAGTCAAGAAACTCTTT. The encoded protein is CATLDVVKKLF.

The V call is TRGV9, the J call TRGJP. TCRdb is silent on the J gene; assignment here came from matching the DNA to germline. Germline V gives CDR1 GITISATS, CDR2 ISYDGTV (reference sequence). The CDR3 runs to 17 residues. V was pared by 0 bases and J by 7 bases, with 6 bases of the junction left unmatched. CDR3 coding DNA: TGTGCCTTGTGGGAGGTGCACATTGAGTTGGGCAAAAAAATCAAGGTATTT. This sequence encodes CALWEVHIELGKKIKVF.

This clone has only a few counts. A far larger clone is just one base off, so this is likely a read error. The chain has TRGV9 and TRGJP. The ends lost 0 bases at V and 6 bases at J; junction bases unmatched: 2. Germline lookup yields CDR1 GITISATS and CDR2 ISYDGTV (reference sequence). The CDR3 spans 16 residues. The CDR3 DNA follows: TGTGCCTTGTGGGAGGTGCCAGAGTTGGGCAAAAAAATCAAGGTATTT. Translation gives CALWEVPELGKKIKVF.

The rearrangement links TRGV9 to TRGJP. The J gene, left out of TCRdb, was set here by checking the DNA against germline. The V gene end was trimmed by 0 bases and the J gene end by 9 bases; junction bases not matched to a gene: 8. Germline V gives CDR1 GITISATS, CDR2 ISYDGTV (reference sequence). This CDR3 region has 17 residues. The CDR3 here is CALWEVRIALGKKIKVF. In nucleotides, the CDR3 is TGTGCCTTGTGGGAGGTGCGTATCGCGTTGGGCAAAAAAATCAAGGTATTT.

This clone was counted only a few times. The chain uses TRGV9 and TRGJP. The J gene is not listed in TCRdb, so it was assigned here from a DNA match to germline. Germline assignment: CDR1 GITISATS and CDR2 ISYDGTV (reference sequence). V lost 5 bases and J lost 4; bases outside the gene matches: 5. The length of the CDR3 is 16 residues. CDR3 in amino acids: CALWANQELGKKIKVF. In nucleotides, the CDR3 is TGTGCCTTGTGGGCGAATCAAGAGTTGGGCAAAAAAATCAAGGTATTT.

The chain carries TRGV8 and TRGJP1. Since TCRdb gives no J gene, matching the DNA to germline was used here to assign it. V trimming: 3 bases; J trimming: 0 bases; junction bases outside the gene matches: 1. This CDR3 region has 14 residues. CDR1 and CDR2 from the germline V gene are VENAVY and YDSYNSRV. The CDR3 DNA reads TGTGCCACCTGGGATGATACCACTGGTTGGTTCAAGATATTT. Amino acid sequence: CATWDDTTGWFKIF.

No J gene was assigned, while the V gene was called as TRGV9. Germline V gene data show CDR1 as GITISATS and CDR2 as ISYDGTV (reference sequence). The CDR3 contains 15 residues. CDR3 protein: CALWEQRVGKKIKVF. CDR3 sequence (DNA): TGTGCCTTGTGGGAGCAAAGGGTGGGCAAAAAAATAAAGGTCTTT.

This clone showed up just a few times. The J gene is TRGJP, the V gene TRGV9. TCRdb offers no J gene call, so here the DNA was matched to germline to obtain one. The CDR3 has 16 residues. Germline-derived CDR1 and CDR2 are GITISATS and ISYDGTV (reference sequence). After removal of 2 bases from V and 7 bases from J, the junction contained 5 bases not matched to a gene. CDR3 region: CALWEASELGKKIKVF. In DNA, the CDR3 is TGTGCCTTGTGGGAGGCGTCGGAGTTGGGCAAAAAAATCAAGGTATTT.

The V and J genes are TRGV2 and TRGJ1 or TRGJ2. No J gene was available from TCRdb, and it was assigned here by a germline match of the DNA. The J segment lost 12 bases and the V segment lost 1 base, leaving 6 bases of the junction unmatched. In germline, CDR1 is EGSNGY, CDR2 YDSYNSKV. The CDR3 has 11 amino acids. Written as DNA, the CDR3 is TGTGCCACCTGGGACGGCCACGTGAAACTCTTT. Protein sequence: CATWDGHVKLF.

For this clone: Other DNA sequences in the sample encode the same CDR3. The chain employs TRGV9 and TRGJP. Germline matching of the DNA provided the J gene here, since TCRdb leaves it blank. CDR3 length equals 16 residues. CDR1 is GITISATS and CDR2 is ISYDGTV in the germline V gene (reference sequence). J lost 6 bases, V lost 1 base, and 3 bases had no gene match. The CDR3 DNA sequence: TGTGCCTTGTGGGAGGTTGGAGAGTTGGGCAAAAAAATCAAGGTATTT. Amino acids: CALWEVGELGKKIKVF.

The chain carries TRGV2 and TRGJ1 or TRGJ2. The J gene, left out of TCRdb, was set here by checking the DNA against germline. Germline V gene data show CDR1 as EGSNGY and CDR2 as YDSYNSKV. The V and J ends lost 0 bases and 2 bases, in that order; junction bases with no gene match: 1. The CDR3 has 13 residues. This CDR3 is CATWDGHYYKKLF. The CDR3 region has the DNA TGTGCCACCTGGGACGGGCATTATTATAAGAAACTCTTT.

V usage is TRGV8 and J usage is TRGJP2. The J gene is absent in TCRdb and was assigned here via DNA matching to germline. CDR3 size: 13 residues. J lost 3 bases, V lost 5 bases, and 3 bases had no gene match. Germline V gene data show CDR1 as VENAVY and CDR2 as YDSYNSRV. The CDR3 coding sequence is TGTGCCACCTGGGCCCGTAGTGATTGGATCAAGACGTTT. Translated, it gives CATWARSDWIKTF.